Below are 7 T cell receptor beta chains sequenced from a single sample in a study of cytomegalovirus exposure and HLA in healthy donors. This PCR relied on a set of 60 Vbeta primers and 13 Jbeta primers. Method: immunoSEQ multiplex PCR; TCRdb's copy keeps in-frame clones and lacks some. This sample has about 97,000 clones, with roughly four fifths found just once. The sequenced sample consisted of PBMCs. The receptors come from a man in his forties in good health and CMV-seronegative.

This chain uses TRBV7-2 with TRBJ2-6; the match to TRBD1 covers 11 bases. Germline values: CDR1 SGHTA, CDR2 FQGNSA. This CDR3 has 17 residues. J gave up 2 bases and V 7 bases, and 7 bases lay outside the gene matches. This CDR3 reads CASTLGQGAPGANVLTF. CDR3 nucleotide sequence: TGTGCCAGCACCCTAGGACAGGGGGCGCCTGGGGCCAACGTCCTGACTTTC.

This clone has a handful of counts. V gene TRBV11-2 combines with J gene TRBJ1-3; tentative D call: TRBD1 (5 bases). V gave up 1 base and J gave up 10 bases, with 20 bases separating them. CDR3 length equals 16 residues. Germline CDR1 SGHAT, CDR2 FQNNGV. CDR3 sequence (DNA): TGTGCCAGCAGCTTAGCGGGCAGCAGCTCCCGGGGGACCATATATTTT. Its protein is CASSLAGSSSRGTIYF.

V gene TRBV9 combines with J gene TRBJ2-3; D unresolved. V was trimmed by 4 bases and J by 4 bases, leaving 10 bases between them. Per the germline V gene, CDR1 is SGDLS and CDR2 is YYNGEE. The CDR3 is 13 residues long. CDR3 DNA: TGTGCCAGCAGCCACGTTCGGTCAGATACGCAGTATTTT. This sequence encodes CASSHVRSDTQYF.

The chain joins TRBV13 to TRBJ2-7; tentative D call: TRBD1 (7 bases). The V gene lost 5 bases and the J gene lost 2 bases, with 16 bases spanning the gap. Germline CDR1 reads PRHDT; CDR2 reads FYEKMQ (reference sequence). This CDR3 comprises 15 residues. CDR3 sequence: CASSLSPGGTYEQYF. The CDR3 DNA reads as TGTGCCAGCAGCCTAAGCCCAGGGGGGACCTACGAGCAGTACTTC. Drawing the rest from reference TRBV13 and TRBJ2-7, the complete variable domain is AAGVIQSPRHLIKEKRETATLKCYPIPRHDTVYWYQQGPGQDPQFLISFYEKMQSDKGSIPDRFSAQQFSDYHSELNMSSLELGDSALYFCASSLSPGGTYEQYFGPGTRLTVT.

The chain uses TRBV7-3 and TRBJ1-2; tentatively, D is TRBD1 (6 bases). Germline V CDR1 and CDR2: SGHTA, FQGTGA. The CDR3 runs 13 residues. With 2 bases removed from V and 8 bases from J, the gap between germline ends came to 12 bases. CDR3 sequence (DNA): TGTGCCAGCAGCTTAGGGAGGGGGAGAGGCTACACCTTC. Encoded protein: CASSLGRGRGYTF.

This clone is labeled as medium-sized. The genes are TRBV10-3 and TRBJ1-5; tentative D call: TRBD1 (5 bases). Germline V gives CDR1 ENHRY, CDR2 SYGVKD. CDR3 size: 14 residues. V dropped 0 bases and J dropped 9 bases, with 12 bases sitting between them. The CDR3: CAISESTGGTPQHF. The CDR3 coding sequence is TGTGCCATCAGTGAGTCGACGGGGGGGACGCCCCAGCATTTT.

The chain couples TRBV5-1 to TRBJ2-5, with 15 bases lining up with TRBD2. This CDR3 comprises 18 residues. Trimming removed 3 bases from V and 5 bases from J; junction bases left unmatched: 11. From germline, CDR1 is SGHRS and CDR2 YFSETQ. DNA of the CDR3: TGCGCCAGCAGCTCGCCTCCGGGACTAGCGGGGGGAACTGAGACCCAGTACTTC. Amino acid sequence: CASSSPPGLAGGTETQYF.